This T cell receptor beta chain was captured by sequencing in a study of blood T cells in healthy people across ages. This clonotype has only a few counts. A J-beta primer mix and a sample-barcoded 5' primer were used in a second PCR of roughly 7 to 12 cycles. One entry per CDR3 protein, called by TCRdb with MiXCR from the 5' RACE reads. The sample lists 550,000 to 650,000 distinct CDR3 sequences, roughly a quarter seen once, with 3% to 4% in the top ten. The V and J ends lost 2 bases and 0 bases respectively, with 8 bases between them. The germline V gene has CDR1 SEHNR and CDR2 FQNEAQ (reference sequence). The CDR3 spans 14 residues. These same records also appear under a second study, on T cells of mothers and their children. That work contributes: The M1S primer of the second PCR added sample barcodes and 2-4 random nucleotides.

V is TRBV7-9 and J is TRBJ2-7, with D unclear. The TCR was taken from a boy aged 2 to 10 in good health. Input material: blood. The CDR3 spells CASSLSLSSYEQYF. The CDR3 DNA is TGTGCCAGCAGCTTAAGTTTAAGCTCCTACGAGCAGTACTTC.